These T cell receptor beta chains were read from a single sample in a study of T cells in tuberculosis. TCRdb keeps only in-frame clones here, not all; method: immunoSEQ multiplex PCR. The sample includes about 58,000 clones, 70% to 90% of them seen just once. Sequencing was carried out using CD1b-GMM tetramer-negative cells sorted from PBMCs. These receptors were taken from an adult woman with latent tuberculosis. CDR3s include the opening cysteine and the closing phenylalanine or tryptophan. A D gene is named only where the DNA matches it firmly. For some rows the clone size is stated as once, few or many, or as a class when expanded; others skip it.

v_call,j_call,clone_size,d_call,cdr3_nt,cdr3_aa
TRBV6-4,TRBJ2-1,NA,TRBD2,TGTGCCAGCAGCCCGACTAGCGGGGACTACAATGAGCAGTTCTTC,CASSPTSGDYNEQFF
TRBV7-2,TRBJ2-1,NA,TRBD1,TGTGCCAGCAGCCAAATTTCAGGGGGATCAAATGAGCAGTTCTTC,CASSQISGGSNEQFF
TRBV7-7,TRBJ2-1,NA,TRBD2,TGTGCTAGCAGCTTAGAGGCTAGCGGGAGGAATGAGCAGTTCTTC,CASSLEASGRNEQFF
TRBV13,TRBJ2-7,NA,NA,TGTGCCAGCAGTTCGAGTAGGGGGTGGGACTACGAGCAGTACTTC,CASSSSRGWDYEQYF
TRBV28,TRBJ2-7,NA,NA,TGTGCCAGCGAGGGCAGCCTAAGCTCCTACGGGCAGTACTTC,CASEGSLSSYGQYF
TRBV30,TRBJ2-1,NA,TRBD1,TGTGCCTTAATGGACAGGGATGGTGAGCAGTTCTTC,CALMDRDGEQFF
TRBV5-1,TRBJ2-6,NA,NA,TGCGCCAGCACCCCACTTTTACCGCCTAAACCCAACTCTGGGGCCAACGTCCTGACTTTC,CASTPLLPPKPNSGANVLTF
TRBV19,TRBJ1-2,NA,NA,TGTGCCAGTAGTCTTACAGGTTCCGGTAGCTATGGCTACACCTTC,CASSLTGSGSYGYTF
TRBV6-5,TRBJ2-7,NA,NA,TGTGCCAGCAGTTCCCGGGAGCGCCGGCAGTACTTC,CASSSRERRQYF
TRBV27,TRBJ2-1,NA,NA,TGTGCCAGCAGGACACTGACAGGGAGGTCCTACAATGAGCAGTTCTTC,CASRTLTGRSYNEQFF
TRBV7-6,TRBJ1-1,NA,NA,TGTGCCAGCAGCCCTACAGGGAACACTGAAGCTTTCTTT,CASSPTGNTEAFF
TRBV4-3,TRBJ2-5,once,NA,TGCGCCAGCAGCCAATCCCCGGCAGGGGAGTACCAAGAGACCCAGTACTTC,CASSQSPAGEYQETQYF
TRBV19,TRBJ1-6,NA,TRBD1,TGTGCCAGTCGGGACAGGGGAAATTCACCCCTCCACTTT,CASRDRGNSPLHF
TRBV9,TRBJ1-3,once,TRBD1,TGTGCCAGCAGCGTCTTGACAGGGAAAGGAAACACCATATATTTT,CASSVLTGKGNTIYF
TRBV7-9,TRBJ2-7,NA,TRBD1,TGTGCCAGCAGCTCTATGGGACAGGGGACCTACGAGCAGTACTTC,CASSSMGQGTYEQYF
TRBV7-9,TRBJ1-2,NA,NA,TGTGCCAGCAGGGGGGCAGGAGGCTATGGCTACACCTTC,CASRGAGGYGYTF
TRBV6-1,TRBJ2-7,NA,TRBD2,TGTGCCAGCCTGGGCGGGAGTGACGAGCAGTACTTC,CASLGGSDEQYF